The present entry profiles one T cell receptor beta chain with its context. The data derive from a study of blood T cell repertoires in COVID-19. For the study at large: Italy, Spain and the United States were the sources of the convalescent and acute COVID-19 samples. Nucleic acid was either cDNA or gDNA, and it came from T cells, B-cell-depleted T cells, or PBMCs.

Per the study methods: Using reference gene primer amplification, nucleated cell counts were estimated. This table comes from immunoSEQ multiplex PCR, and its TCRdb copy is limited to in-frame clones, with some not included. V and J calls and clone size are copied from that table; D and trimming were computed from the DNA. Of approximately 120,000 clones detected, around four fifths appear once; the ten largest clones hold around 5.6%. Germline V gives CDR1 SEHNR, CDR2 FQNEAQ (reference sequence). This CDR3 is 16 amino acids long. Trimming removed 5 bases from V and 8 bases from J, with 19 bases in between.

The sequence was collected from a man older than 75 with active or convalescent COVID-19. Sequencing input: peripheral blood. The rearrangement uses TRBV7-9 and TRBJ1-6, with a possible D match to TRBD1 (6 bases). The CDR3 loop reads CASSPSPGGQDSPLHF. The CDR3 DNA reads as TGTGCCAGCAGCCCATCTCCGGGGGGGCAGGATTCACCCCTCCACTTT.